This T cell receptor (beta chain) was observed in a study of T cells after posttransplantation cyclophosphamide. The study's findings and limits: Tissue-infiltrating T cells from skin or gut overlapped little with blood T cells. Donor CD8+ memory clones often dominated recipient blood repertoires at later times.

A marrow graft followed busulfan-fludarabine conditioning, with cyclophosphamide on days +3 and +4. J lost 6 bases, V lost 4 bases, and 4 bases had no gene match. CDR1 and CDR2 (germline): SGHVS, FQNEAQ. This CDR3 is built from 15 residues. A single count supports this clone. What it binds is unknown. Data came from immunoSEQ multiplex PCR; TCRdb stores just in-frame clones and leaves some out. The table records 17,000 or so clones, around nine tenths of them present only once. Sequenced material: CD4+ T cells sorted from blood, taken after allogeneic stem cell transplant with posttransplant cyclophosphamide. The source of this sequence is a male patient aged 60-70 years who received an allogeneic stem cell transplant from a related donor and was CMV-positive. The graft donor may account for some of the T cells. The chain joins TRBV7-8 to TRBJ2-2; TRBD2 matches 11 bases. This CDR3 reads CASSYSGGAAGELFF. CDR3 DNA: TGTGCCAGCAGCTATAGCGGGGGGGCCGCCGGGGAGCTGTTTTTT. Full variable domain (missing parts from reference TRBV7-8 and TRBJ2-2): GAGVSQSPRYKVAKRGQDVALRCDPISGHVSLFWYQQALGQGPEFLTYFQNEAQLDKSGLPSDRFFAERPEGSVSTLKIQRTQQEDSAVYLCASSYSGGAAGELFFGEGSRLTVL.